The source of this T cell receptor beta chain is a study of blood T cell repertoires in COVID-19 (dated by TCRdb to 2020 to 2022). A note on the overall study: Samples from collaborators originated in the United States, Italy and Spain and spanned both the acute and convalescent phases of COVID-19. The prospective study material was composed of cDNA or gDNA derived from T cells, B-cell-depleted T cells, or PBMCs. Subjects who had been exposed to COVID-19, were actively infected with it, or had recovered from it provided the deeply sampled blood TCRbeta repertoires that made up the dataset. The repertoires were released in a freely available public database meant as a resource for research on the immune response to SARS-CoV-2. The samples were drawn from two sources: the first 160 participants of the ongoing ImmuneRACE study, and 950 to 1,500 subjects contributed by 6 global collaborators. A de-identified subject ID, COVID-19 status, age in years and sex were almost always included in the sample metadata. Where available, HLA class I and class II types were obtained from metadata supplied by the sample provider rather than from assay-based typing.

In the case of this clone: No cognate antigen has been identified for it. No qualities accompany the bases; no much larger clone lies one base away.

Taken from the germline V gene, the CDR1 and CDR2 loops are WSHSY and SAAADI. V loses 6 bases at its end and J loses 7 bases; junction bases beyond the gene matches: 7. There are 13 amino acids in the CDR3, from cysteine to phenylalanine inclusive. Here the CDR3 DNA is all that survives: 39 bases in frame from base 1. Here is what the overall study found, with its caveats: The amount of clinical and demographic metadata varied by source and participant and was provided uncurated.

Participants in the prospective study were aged 18 to 89 years, lived in about two dozen United States geographic areas, and enrolled through a virtual design. To assign participants to cohorts, the prospective study relied on clinical history that participants themselves reported in a screening survey and a study questionnaire. For ImmuneRACE Cohort 3, a participant was defined as recovered based on two consecutive negative NP/OP PCR tests, clearance by a healthcare professional, or resolution of symptoms. In the prospective study, whole blood, serum and a nasopharyngeal or oropharyngeal swab were collected from each participant by mobile phlebotomists. Over a roughly two-month period, participants in the prospective study had the option of providing additional blood draws and questionnaires. Before DNA extraction, blood samples from the prospective study were shipped at room temperature or frozen.

TCRbeta CDR3 regions were amplified from genomic DNA using the immunoSEQ Assay, a bias-controlled multiplex PCR. The published analysis was carried out like this. Within the assay, amplification of reference gene primers was used to estimate how many nucleated cells each sample contained. To quantify the absolute abundance of each unique TCRbeta CDR3 rearrangement, sequence reads were collapsed and filtered. For each sample, productive Simpson clonality was calculated as the square root of Simpson's diversity index across productive rearrangements. TCRdb obtained this table from immuneACCESS and retained in-frame rearrangements with V and J assigned. These tables miss some clones; where compared with another copy, unresolved V genes account for less than half of the shortfall, and the remainder is unexplained. D and trimming come from the DNA, and the V and J calls and clone size come from that table. The sample contains 200,000 to 250,000 clones, about four fifths of them found a single time. The ten largest clones take up approximately 7.3% of the sample.

This clonotype originated in a woman aged 40 to 50 who had recovered from COVID-19. Recombination joined TRBV10-2 with TRBJ1-2; 8 nucleotides in the junction match TRBD1. Sequencing was carried out using PBMCs or T cells enriched from blood (not recorded which). The CDR3: CASRPGQGGGYTF. The sequenced DNA: TGCGCCAGCAGACCTGGACAGGGCGGTGGCTACACCTTC.